What follows describes a single T cell receptor (beta chain). Only in-frame clones appear in the TCRdb table, and some are missing; sequencing was by immunoSEQ multiplex PCR. In the table there are just under 5,000 clones, 90% to 96% of which are singletons. This record comes from a study of chemoradiotherapy in HPV16-positive cancers. The CDR3 loop spans 16 amino acids. The ends were cut back, 5 bases at V and 4 bases at J, with 17 bases in the middle. Looked up from germline, CDR1 is SGHAT and CDR2 is FQNNGV. The source material was tumor tissue, sampled from a patient who underwent chemoradiotherapy. This chain links TRBV11-2 with TRBJ1-4; D might be TRBD1 (6 bases). The receptor was isolated from a human donor with HPV-associated anogenital cancer. The CDR3 nucleotides are TGTGCCAGCAGCGCATTACAGGGCTGGGGTAATGAAAAACTGTTTTTT. Protein: CASSALQGWGNEKLFF.